The clone carrying this TCR beta chain was recorded a few times. This sample was taken from a study of T-cell reconstitution after alpha-beta-depleted transplantation in children. TCRbeta library preparation incorporated unique molecular identifiers. TCRdb re-called the PCR reads with MiXCR, one entry per CDR3 protein. The table has some 520,000 distinct CDR3 sequences, 30% to 35% seen once. The sample in question was PBMCs from the stem cell graft donor, obtained from the stem cell graft. The receptor's source is a human donor who donated a stem cell graft to a child with aplastic anemia.

The CDR3 coding sequence is TGTGCCAGCAGCTTTCTAGCGGGCGCTCAAGAGACCCAGTACTTC. Protein product: CASSFLAGAQETQYF. The J gene is TRBJ2-5, the V gene TRBV7-2; TRBD2 agrees at 8 bases. Germline V CDR1 and CDR2: SGHTA, FQGNSA. The CDR3 length is 15 residues. With 3 bases clipped from V and 2 bases from J, the junction kept 5 bases outside the gene matches.